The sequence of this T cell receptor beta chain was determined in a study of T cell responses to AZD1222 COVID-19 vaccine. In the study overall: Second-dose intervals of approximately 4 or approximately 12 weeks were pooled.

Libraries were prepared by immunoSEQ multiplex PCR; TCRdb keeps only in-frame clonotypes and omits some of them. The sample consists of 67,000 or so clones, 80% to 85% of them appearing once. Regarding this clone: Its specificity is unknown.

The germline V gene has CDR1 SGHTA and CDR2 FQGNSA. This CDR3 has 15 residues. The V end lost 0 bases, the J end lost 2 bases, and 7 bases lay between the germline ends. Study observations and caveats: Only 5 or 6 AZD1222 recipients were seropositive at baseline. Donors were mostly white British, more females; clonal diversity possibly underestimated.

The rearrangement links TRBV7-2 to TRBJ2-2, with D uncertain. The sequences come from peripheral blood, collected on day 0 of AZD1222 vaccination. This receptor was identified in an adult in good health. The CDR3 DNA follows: TGTGCCAGCAGCTTAGCAGGGCCCAACACCGGGGAGCTGTTTTTT. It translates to CASSLAGPNTGELFF.